These T cell receptor beta chains were read from a single sample in a study of T cells of healthy individuals. TCRdb processed the 5' RACE reads anew with MiXCR; each CDR3 protein has one entry. The sample gives about 53,000 distinct CDR3 sequences, roughly 15% of which show up once; around 16% is in the top ten. The receptors were sampled from a human donor in good health. CDR3s include the opening cysteine and the closing phenylalanine or tryptophan. Each record gives: CDR3 protein, J gene, V gene.

CASGLLGGLKAKNIQYF | TRBJ2-4 | TRBV12-5
CSVEPGGAGTEAFF | TRBJ1-1 | TRBV29-1
CTGDRNYEQYF | TRBJ2-7 | TRBV29-1
CASSQVGQEMTDTQYF | TRBJ2-3 | TRBV3-2
CATSDPPSYGELFF | TRBJ2-2 | TRBV24-1
CSARLPYNEQFF | TRBJ2-1 | TRBV20-1
CAWEGRFF | TRBJ2-1 | TRBV30
CASSEPTGGETQYF | TRBJ2-5 | TRBV2
CAISESKTGSNTEAFF | TRBJ1-1 | TRBV10-3
CASSEGQVDTGELFF | TRBJ2-2 | TRBV6-1
CASSEGQGWNGYTF | TRBJ1-2 | TRBV2
CSARLPGQVLSGANVLTF | TRBJ2-6 | TRBV20-1
CASSWSSGSAHEQYF | TRBJ2-7 | TRBV10-3
CASAGRNYEQYF | TRBJ2-7 | TRBV6-2/TRBV6-3
CSARPRGPLDEQYF | TRBJ2-7 | TRBV20-1
CASSPRGLETQYF | TRBJ2-5 | TRBV5-1
CASSIEVTCEAFF | TRBJ1-1 | TRBV19
CASSANRQGRDYEQYF | TRBJ2-7 | TRBV11-1
CASRRDSSTDTQYF | TRBJ2-3 | TRBV6-6
CASGGSNYGYTF | TRBJ1-2 | TRBV6-1
CASSRGSGQGGYEQYF | TRBJ2-7 | TRBV4-3
CASSQDMVRDRTYEQYF | TRBJ2-7 | TRBV4-1
CSAFTSGGLSTDTQYF | TRBJ2-3 | TRBV20-1
CASSLGLAEAFF | TRBJ1-1 | TRBV2
CASSSGTSATTDTQYF | TRBJ2-3 | TRBV12-3/TRBV12-4
CASRLASAGTQYF | TRBJ2-5 | TRBV2
CASSGLAGGGEQYF | TRBJ2-7 | TRBV4-3
CASSLGAESSYNEQFF | TRBJ2-1 | TRBV11-2
CSVEEGSGELFF | TRBJ2-2 | TRBV29-1
CSASATSGQFAYEQYF | TRBJ2-7 | TRBV20-1
CASSPGLAGGNEQFF | TRBJ2-1 | TRBV7-2
CASSQYISNEQYF | TRBJ2-7 | TRBV14
CSVEDSHSYEQYF | TRBJ2-7 | TRBV29-1
CASSQDSANTGELFF | TRBJ2-2 | TRBV18
CASSQEFRGGEEYF | TRBJ2-3 | TRBV14